This TCR beta chain is drawn from a study of blood T cell repertoires in COVID-19. This clone was counted a few times. Sequencing was performed with immunoSEQ multiplex PCR; in TCRdb, only in-frame clones are kept and a portion is missing. The table lists 200,000 to 250,000 clones, 75% to 90% of them singletons. V trimming: 0 bases; J trimming: 10 bases; junction bases outside the gene matches: 10. The CDR3 spans 15 residues. CDR1 SGHKS and CDR2 YYEKEE come from the germline V gene (reference sequence). The sample comprised PBMCs or T cells enriched from blood (not recorded which). The sequence was obtained from a man aged 35 to 55 who had recovered from COVID-19. The chain combines TRBV5-5 with TRBJ2-1; 7 positions match TRBD1. CDR3 sequence reads: CASSLEWQGVREQFF. Here the CDR3 DNA reads TGTGCCAGCAGCTTGGAGTGGCAGGGGGTGAGAGAGCAGTTCTTC.